This TCR beta chain is from a study of blood T cells in healthy people across ages. Study-level points and caveats: Not knowing donor CMV status may have confounded expanded clonotype changes.

Primers used in a second PCR of about 6 to 11 cycles were a sample-barcoded 5' primer and a J-beta primer mix. Every sample gave at least 2.5 million paired-end reads containing CDR3. MiXCR was run by TCRdb on the 5' RACE reads, yielding one entry per CDR3 protein. The sample contains under 2,000,000 distinct CDR3 sequences, just under 50% of which appear only once. Notes on this clonotype: What it binds is unknown.

The CDR3 runs to 12 residues. Germline V gene data show CDR1 as LGHNA and CDR2 as YSLEER. Trimming left V 1 base short and J 7 bases short, with 6 bases between. A minimum of 7 million PBMCs was isolated per sample. Material for sequencing was blood. The chain links TRBV4-3 to TRBJ2-3; D remains unclear. The sequence derives from a woman between 40 and 50 years old in good health. This CDR3 reads CASSQVPNTQYF. The CDR3, as DNA: TGCGCCAGCAGCCAAGTTCCTAATACGCAGTATTTT.